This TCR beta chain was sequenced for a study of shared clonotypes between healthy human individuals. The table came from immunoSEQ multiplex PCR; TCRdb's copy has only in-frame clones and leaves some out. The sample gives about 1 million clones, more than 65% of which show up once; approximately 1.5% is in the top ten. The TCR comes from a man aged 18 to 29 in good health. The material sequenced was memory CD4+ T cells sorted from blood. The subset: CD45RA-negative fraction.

For the CDR3, the DNA is TGTGCCAGCAGCTTGACCGGGACAGGGGGAGATTCACCCCTCCACTTT. Amino acids: CASSLTGTGGDSPLHF. The rearrangement uses TRBV6-4 and TRBJ1-6, with 11 bases fitting TRBD1. The length of the CDR3 is 16 residues. CDR1 is MRHNA and CDR2 is SNTAGT in the germline V gene. Trimming cost V 6 bases and J 8 bases; bases outside gene matches: 9.